The clone carrying this T cell receptor beta chain was recorded a few times. TCRdb re-derived calls from the 5' RACE reads in MiXCR, one entry per CDR3 protein. Of roughly 600,000 distinct CDR3 sequences in the sample, about 20% were seen once. This sample stems from a study of T-cell memory formation after mild COVID-19. The sequenced sample consisted of PBMCs or a T cell subset sorted from them (not recorded which). This clonotype was obtained from an adult woman who had mild COVID-19 (a few samples of this study predate the infection). Cell type and time point are not known.

The CDR3 coding sequence is TGCAGTGCTAGAACGGGGGGGAGGTACGAGCAGTACTTC. Translation gives CSARTGGRYEQYF. This chain uses TRBV20-1 with TRBJ2-7; 8 bases are a match to TRBD2. The CDR3 has 13 residues. V lost 2 bases to trimming and J lost 4 bases; unmatched junction nucleotides: 4. Germline V CDR1 and CDR2: DFQATT, SNEGSKA (reference sequence).